The clone carrying this T cell receptor (beta chain) was seen a single time. Researchers ran the PCR with 60 Vbeta and 13 Jbeta primers. The table came from immunoSEQ multiplex PCR; TCRdb's copy has only in-frame clones and leaves some out. Among approximately 130,000 clones, more than 65% were seen once, and the ten largest hold roughly 3%. V lost 5 bases and J lost 2; bases outside the gene matches: 9. This CDR3 comprises 16 residues. Germline V gene data show CDR1 as SEHNR and CDR2 as FQNEAQ (reference sequence). This entry belongs to a study of cytomegalovirus exposure and HLA in healthy donors. The clonotype was recovered from a man aged 45-60 years in good health and CMV-seronegative. The material sequenced was PBMCs. V and J are TRBV7-9 and TRBJ1-1, with 9 bases aligning to TRBD1. The CDR3 loop is CASSPRAGQGNTEAFF. The CDR3 DNA follows: TGTGCCAGCAGCCCCAGGGCGGGACAGGGCAACACTGAAGCTTTCTTT.